This record looks at one T cell receptor beta chain sequence and its context. These data originate in a study of cytomegalovirus exposure and HLA in healthy donors. Between the trimmed V and J ends, which lost 6 bases and 1 base, there was a span of 12 bases. CDR3 length: 14 residues. Germline assignment: CDR1 SNHLY and CDR2 FYNNEI. PCR primers comprised 60 Vbeta and 13 Jbeta primers. Assay used: immunoSEQ multiplex PCR; TCRdb lists only in-frame clones, some missing. The repertoire holds approximately 220,000 clones, with 76% as singletons. This sequence joins TRBV2 and TRBJ1-2, with D uncertain. This receptor was taken from a man aged 18 to 29 in good health and CMV-seronegative. The sequenced sample was PBMCs. The CDR3: CASRVETGNYGYTF. Written as DNA, the CDR3 is TGTGCCAGCAGGGTCGAGACGGGTAACTATGGCTACACCTTC.